This paragraph covers one T cell receptor (beta chain) sequence. Its antigen is currently unknown. Naive CD8 cells comprised CD45RO-negative, CCR7-positively selected cells, excluding terminally differentiated effector memory CD45RA+ cells. This sample is drawn from a study of shared clonotypes between healthy human individuals. General observations from the study: The low donor count limited represented genetic and exposure-history diversity. Unshared clonotypes carried lower generation probabilities than those common to all four donors. Shared across a few donors were around 5% of the naive CD4 clonotypes.

The CDR3 sequence is 15 residues long. V was cut by 3 bases and J by 3 bases, with 11 bases left in between. CDR1 and CDR2 from the germline V gene are LNHDA and SQIVND (reference sequence). Authors' analysis steps: ImmunoSEQ supplied junction-only sequences lacking quality scores, so filtering was different. Generated by immunoSEQ multiplex PCR, the TCRdb table keeps only in-frame clones and is missing some. Clonal size and the V and J genes are those of that table, whereas D and trimming came from the DNA. The sample lists about 580,000 clones, more than 95% occurring once. The rearrangement uses TRBV19 and TRBJ2-2, with no clear D. Sequencing was done on a sample of naive CD8+ T cells sorted from blood. The TCR sequence derives from a man aged 25 to 40 in good health. The CDR3 sequence: CASSISYGDTGELFF. In nucleotides, the CDR3 is TGTGCCAGTAGTATTAGCTACGGAGACACCGGGGAGCTGTTTTTT.